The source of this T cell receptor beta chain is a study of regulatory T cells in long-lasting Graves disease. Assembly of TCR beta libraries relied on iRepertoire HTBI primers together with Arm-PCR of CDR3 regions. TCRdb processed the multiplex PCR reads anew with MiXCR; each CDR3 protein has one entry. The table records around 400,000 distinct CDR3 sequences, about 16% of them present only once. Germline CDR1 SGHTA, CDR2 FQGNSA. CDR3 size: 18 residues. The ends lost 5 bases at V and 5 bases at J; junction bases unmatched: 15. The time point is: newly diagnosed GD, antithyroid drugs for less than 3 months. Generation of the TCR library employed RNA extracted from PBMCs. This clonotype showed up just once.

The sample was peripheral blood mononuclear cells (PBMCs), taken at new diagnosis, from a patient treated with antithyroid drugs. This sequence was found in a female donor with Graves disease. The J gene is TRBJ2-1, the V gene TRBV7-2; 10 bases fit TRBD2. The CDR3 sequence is CASSDISGGRPYDNEQFF. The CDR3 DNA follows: TGTGCCAGCAGCGACATTAGCGGGGGGCGGCCGTATGACAATGAGCAGTTCTTC.